This is a list of T cell receptor beta chains from one sample in a study of cytomegalovirus exposure and HLA in healthy donors. TCRdb's copy holds only in-frame clones and misses some; the assay was immunoSEQ multiplex PCR. The table lists about 160,000 clones, 86% of them singletons. Sequenced material: PBMCs. Receptors originate from a woman aged 18-29 years in good health and CMV-seronegative. CDR3s include the opening cysteine and the closing phenylalanine or tryptophan. A D gene is named only where the DNA matches it firmly. Size is stated for part of the rows, as once, few or many counts, or as a class when the clone is expanded.

v_gene: TRBV27
j_gene: TRBJ1-2
d_gene: TRBD1
abundance: .
CDR3nt: TGTGCCAGCAGTAACGGACAGGGAAACTATGGCTACACCTTC
CDR3aa: CASSNGQGNYGYTF

v_gene: TRBV4-3
j_gene: TRBJ1-2
d_gene: .
abundance: .
CDR3nt: TGCGCCAGCAGCCAAGATAAGCAAGGACAAATCTATGGCTACACCTTC
CDR3aa: CASSQDKQGQIYGYTF

v_gene: TRBV15
j_gene: TRBJ2-5
d_gene: TRBD2
abundance: .
CDR3nt: TGTGCCACCAGCTTGAGCGGGGGAGGACAAGAGACCCAGTACTTC
CDR3aa: CATSLSGGGQETQYF

v_gene: TRBV5-1
j_gene: TRBJ1-2
d_gene: .
abundance: once
CDR3nt: TGCGCCAGCAGCTTGGATGGGGGCAATTTTAACTATGGCTACACCTTC
CDR3aa: CASSLDGGNFNYGYTF

v_gene: TRBV15
j_gene: TRBJ1-1
d_gene: TRBD1
abundance: .
CDR3nt: TGTGCCACCAGCAGGACAGGGAGCGCTGAAGCTTTCTTT
CDR3aa: CATSRTGSAEAFF

v_gene: TRBV27
j_gene: TRBJ2-5
d_gene: TRBD1
abundance: .
CDR3nt: TGTGCCAGCAGCCGGACAGGGGCGGGGGAGACCCAGTACTTC
CDR3aa: CASSRTGAGETQYF

v_gene: TRBV7-9
j_gene: TRBJ1-1
d_gene: .
abundance: .
CDR3nt: TGTGCCAGCAGCTCTGGATACAGGGTCACTGAAGCTTTCTTT
CDR3aa: CASSSGYRVTEAFF

v_gene: TRBV6-4
j_gene: TRBJ2-7
d_gene: TRBD1
abundance: .
CDR3nt: TGTGCCAGCAGACCCGGACAGGGGATGGGCGAGCAGTACTTC
CDR3aa: CASRPGQGMGEQYF

v_gene: TRBV2
j_gene: TRBJ1-2
d_gene: TRBD1
abundance: .
CDR3nt: TGTGCCAGCAGGGGGACAGGGGGGGACTATGGCTACACCTTC
CDR3aa: CASRGTGGDYGYTF

v_gene: TRBV6-1
j_gene: TRBJ1-1
d_gene: .
abundance: .
CDR3nt: TGTGCCAGCAGTGAAGGCCCCACTGGTGAAGCTTTCTTT
CDR3aa: CASSEGPTGEAFF

v_gene: TRBV7-9
j_gene: TRBJ1-1
d_gene: TRBD1
abundance: .
CDR3nt: TGTGCCAGCAGCTTACGGACAGGGGGGACTGAAGCTTTCTTT
CDR3aa: CASSLRTGGTEAFF

v_gene: TRBV30
j_gene: TRBJ2-7
d_gene: TRBD1
abundance: .
CDR3nt: TGTGCCGGGCAGGGGGCCCAAGCCTACGAGCAGTACTTC
CDR3aa: CAGQGAQAYEQYF

v_gene: TRBV29-1
j_gene: TRBJ2-7
d_gene: TRBD2
abundance: .
CDR3nt: TGCAGCGGCGGGAGACCGGGAGAGCAGTACTTC
CDR3aa: CSGGRPGEQYF

v_gene: TRBV4-3
j_gene: TRBJ1-5
d_gene: TRBD1
abundance: once
CDR3nt: TGCGCCAGCAGCCTGGGACAGGACAAGCCCCAGCATTTT
CDR3aa: CASSLGQDKPQHF

v_gene: TRBV5-4
j_gene: TRBJ2-7
d_gene: .
abundance: .
CDR3nt: TGTGCCAGCACCCGCCGCGGGGGCGGTAGTTACGAGCAGTACTTC
CDR3aa: CASTRRGGGSYEQYF

v_gene: TRBV9
j_gene: TRBJ2-1
d_gene: .
abundance: .
CDR3nt: TGTGCCAGCAGCCCTAGACTTAGCTCCTACAATGAGCAGTTCTTC
CDR3aa: CASSPRLSSYNEQFF

v_gene: TRBV2
j_gene: TRBJ1-4
d_gene: .
abundance: .
CDR3nt: TGTGCCAGCAGGCTTGACAGTGAAAAACTGTTTTTT
CDR3aa: CASRLDSEKLFF